The 20 T cell receptor beta chains below come from one sample, sequenced in a study of OX40 agonist ivuxolimab in advanced cancers. TCRdb's table, derived via immunoSEQ multiplex PCR, lists solely in-frame clones and lacks some. Among tens of thousands of clones, 75% to 85% were seen once, and the ten largest hold roughly 11%. Material: CD4+ or CD8+ T cells sorted from blood, obtained in a trial of the OX40 agonist ivuxolimab. The receptors were sampled from an adult with an advanced solid tumor such as melanoma, head and neck, liver or kidney cancer.

This clone is categorized as medium-sized. The genes are TRBV6-4 and TRBJ2-5; 8 bases map to TRBD1. The ends lost 9 bases at V and 4 bases at J; junction bases unmatched: 13. Germline CDR1 MRHNA, CDR2 SNTAGT. The length of the CDR3 is 15 residues. The DNA of the CDR3 is TGTGCCAGGAGACAGGGGAACACCAACTTAGAGACCCAGTACTTC. It yields the protein CARRQGNTNLETQYF.

A word on this clone: An end of the junction does not agree with germline; a read error may underlie this. The chain joins TRBV7-7 to TRBJ2-1, with 8 bases lining up with TRBD1. The CDR3 is made up of 15 amino acids. Germline values: CDR1 SSHAT, CDR2 FNYEAQ (reference sequence). DNA of the CDR3: TGTGCTAGCAGCTTAGACAGGGGAGACTACAATGAGCAGTTCTTC. Protein product: CASSLDRGDYNEQFF. Complete variable domain (other parts from reference TRBV7-7 and TRBJ2-1): GAGVSQSPRYKVTKRGQDVTLRCDPISSHATLYWYQQALGQGPEFLTYFNYEAQPDKSGLPSDRFSAERPEGSISTLTIQRTEQRDSAMYRCASSLDRGDYNEQFFGPGTRLTVL.

The chain couples TRBV5-5 to TRBJ2-7, with TRBD1 matching 11 bases. The germline V gene encodes CDR1 SGHKS and CDR2 YYEKEE (reference sequence). CDR3 length equals 15 residues. J gave up 4 bases and V 3 bases, and 6 bases lay outside the gene matches. CDR3 coding DNA: TGTGCCAGCAGCTCTGCCGGGACAGGGGGTTACGAGCAGTACTTC. It translates to CASSSAGTGGYEQYF.

The gene calls are TRBV28 and TRBJ1-5, with D unresolved. The CDR3 runs to 14 residues. Per germline, CDR1 MDHEN and CDR2 SYDVKM. V lost 2 bases, J lost 0 bases, and 5 bases lay in between. CDR3 sequence: CASSLVLSNQPQHF. DNA of the CDR3: TGTGCCAGCAGTTTAGTACTTAGCAATCAGCCCCAGCATTTT. Complete variable domain (other parts from reference TRBV28 and TRBJ1-5): DVKVTQSSRYLVKRTGEKVFLECVQDMDHENMFWYRQDPGLGLRLIYFSYDVKMKEKGDIPEGYSVSREKKERFSLILESASTNQTSMYLCASSLVLSNQPQHFGDGTRLSIL.

The V gene is TRBV15, the J gene TRBJ2-1, with 14 bases identical to TRBD2. This CDR3 is built from 16 residues. Germline trimming cut 5 bases from V and 8 bases from J; bases unmatched to any gene: 8. In germline, CDR1 is LNHNV, CDR2 YYDKDF (reference sequence). CDR3 in amino acids: CATSAPGTSGSHEQFF. The CDR3 nucleotides are TGTGCCACCAGCGCACCCGGGACTAGCGGGAGTCATGAGCAGTTCTTC.

Only one count was recorded for this clone. Here the CDR3 DNA reads TGTGCCAGCTCCGGGGTCGTGGACACTGAAGCTTTCTTT. Its translation: CASSGVVDTEAFF. This chain uses TRBV18 with TRBJ1-1, with D uncertain. Germline CDR1 and CDR2: KGHSH and LQKENI. The V end was cut by 6 bases, the J end by 3 bases, with 11 bases between. The CDR3 has 13 residues.

The sample holds a few counts of this clone. The V gene is TRBV7-9, the J gene TRBJ2-1; TRBD1 aligns across 7 bases. Germline loops: CDR1 SEHNR, CDR2 FQNEAQ (reference sequence). V dropped 5 bases and J dropped 8; count of bases not matched to a gene: 15. This CDR3 is 16 amino acids long. The CDR3 DNA reads as TGTGCCAGCAGCCCGTCGCACGCTACAGGGGAAGATGAGCAGTTCTTC. It is translated as CASSPSHATGEDEQFF.

The chain carries TRBV7-8 and TRBJ2-3, with D tentatively TRBD1 (6 bases). The CDR3 is made up of 16 amino acids. Looked up from germline, CDR1 is SGHVS and CDR2 is FQNEAQ. Trimming removed 5 bases from V and 6 bases from J, with 21 bases in between. The CDR3 nucleotides read TGTGCCAGCAGCCGCCGGGGAAACAGGGCCCGGGATACGCAGTATTTT. It specifies CASSRRGNRARDTQYF.

V and J are TRBV4-3 and TRBJ1-1; 7 bases fit TRBD1. CDR3 length: 16 residues. V gave up 0 bases and J gave up 5 bases; unmatched junction bases: 9. From germline, CDR1 is LGHNA and CDR2 YSLEER. CDR3 DNA sequence: TGCGCCAGCAGCCAAGATCCGACTGACAGGGAGACTGAAGCTTTCTTT. It encodes CASSQDPTDRETEAFF.

The gene calls are TRBV19 and TRBJ2-5; either TRBD1 or TRBD2 may fit D (5 bases each). CDR3 length: 13 residues. Per germline, CDR1 LNHDA and CDR2 SQIVND (reference sequence). Trimming cost V 5 bases and J 2 bases, with 9 bases left between them. The CDR3 region is CASSGGSQETQYF. CDR3 coding DNA: TGTGCCAGTAGTGGGGGTTCTCAAGAGACCCAGTACTTC.

The CDR3 here is CASSKGLGLGDEQYF. For the CDR3, the DNA is TGTGCCAGCAGCAAAGGATTAGGGTTAGGCGACGAGCAGTACTTC. This sequence joins TRBV9 and TRBJ2-7; D is uncertain. Trimming took 4 bases from V and 5 from J, leaving 19 bases between them. This CDR3 region has 15 residues. CDR1 and CDR2 (germline): SGDLS, YYNGEE.

The chain combines TRBV7-2 with TRBJ2-1; TRBD1 is a possible D gene (6 bases). Germline assignment: CDR1 SGHTA and CDR2 FQGNSA. Trimming took off 6 bases at V and 0 bases at J, with 15 bases between the two ends. The CDR3 is made up of 16 amino acids. This CDR3 reads CASRPTGRSSYNEQFF. The DNA of the CDR3 is TGTGCCAGCAGGCCAACAGGGAGAAGCTCCTACAATGAGCAGTTCTTC.

The genes are TRBV5-4 and TRBJ2-5, with D tentatively TRBD1 (5 bases). The CDR3 runs 15 residues. V dropped 3 bases and J dropped 8 bases, with 20 bases sitting between them. Germline CDR1 reads SGHNT; CDR2 reads YYREEE (reference sequence). The CDR3 DNA reads TGTGCCAGCAGCTCTGCGTTGGGGCTAGAGATCACCCAGTACTTC. This gives the protein CASSSALGLEITQYF.

This chain uses TRBV27 with TRBJ2-3; 10 bases align to TRBD2. Germline V gene sequence: CDR1 MNHEY, CDR2 SMNVEV (reference sequence). The V and J ends lost 3 bases and 10 bases, in that order; junction bases with no gene match: 10. The CDR3 loop spans 15 amino acids. The CDR3 coding sequence is TGTGCCAGCAGTTTTTCTTGGCTAGCGGGAGACGCGCAGTATTTT. Protein product: CASSFSWLAGDAQYF.

The gene calls are TRBV5-4 and TRBJ2-1; D not certain. Germline lookup yields CDR1 SGHNT and CDR2 YYREEE (reference sequence). Trimming pared 2 bases from V and 0 bases from J, leaving 9 bases between. This CDR3 is built from 15 residues. Written as DNA, the CDR3 is TGTGCCAGCAGCTTCAATTTGAACTCCTACAATGAGCAGTTCTTC. Translating it yields CASSFNLNSYNEQFF.

The chain employs TRBV7-2 and TRBJ2-1, with no clear D. The CDR3 length is 14 residues. Trimming removed 5 bases from V and 2 bases from J, with 10 bases in between. Per germline, CDR1 SGHTA and CDR2 FQGNSA. The CDR3 sequence: CASSPGYTYNEQFF. CDR3 nucleotides: TGTGCCAGCAGCCCCGGGTATACCTACAATGAGCAGTTCTTC.

The V call is TRBV2, the J call TRBJ1-1, with TRBD1 identical over 12 bases. V shed 7 bases, J shed 6 bases, and the junction held 3 bases outside the gene matches. In germline, CDR1 is SNHLY, CDR2 FYNNEI. This CDR3 has 13 amino acids. The DNA for the CDR3 is TGTGCCAGCAAGGGACAGGGGGCCTCTGAAGCTTTCTTT. This translates into CASKGQGASEAFF.

V gene TRBV7-2 combines with J gene TRBJ2-7; 12 nucleotides agree with TRBD2. Losses at the gene ends were 3 bases for V and 4 bases for J; bases not matched to a gene: 4. There are 15 residues in the CDR3. Germline CDR1 reads SGHTA; CDR2 reads FQGNSA. The CDR3 DNA sequence: TGTGCCAGCAGCTTGACTAGCGGGAGTGGGTACGAGCAGTACTTC. It encodes CASSLTSGSGYEQYF.

This clone was observed a handful of times. The V and J genes are TRBV29-1 and TRBJ2-7; 11 bases match TRBD2. V gave up 2 bases and J gave up 7 bases; unmatched junction bases: 7. Germline CDR1 and CDR2: SQVTM and ANQGSEA. This CDR3 has 14 residues. The CDR3 reads CSVEFSGRGSEQYF. The DNA for the CDR3 is TGCAGCGTTGAATTTAGCGGGAGGGGGAGTGAGCAGTACTTC.

The rearrangement uses TRBV5-6 and TRBJ2-1; D may be TRBD2 (5 bases). Germline assignment: CDR1 SGHDT and CDR2 YYEEEE. This CDR3 is 17 amino acids long. V lost 0 bases and J 0 bases, leaving 13 bases between the germline ends. CDR3 nucleotide sequence: TGTGCCAGCAGCTTGGAAACGGCGGGTTACTCCTACAATGAGCAGTTCTTC. This encodes CASSLETAGYSYNEQFF.